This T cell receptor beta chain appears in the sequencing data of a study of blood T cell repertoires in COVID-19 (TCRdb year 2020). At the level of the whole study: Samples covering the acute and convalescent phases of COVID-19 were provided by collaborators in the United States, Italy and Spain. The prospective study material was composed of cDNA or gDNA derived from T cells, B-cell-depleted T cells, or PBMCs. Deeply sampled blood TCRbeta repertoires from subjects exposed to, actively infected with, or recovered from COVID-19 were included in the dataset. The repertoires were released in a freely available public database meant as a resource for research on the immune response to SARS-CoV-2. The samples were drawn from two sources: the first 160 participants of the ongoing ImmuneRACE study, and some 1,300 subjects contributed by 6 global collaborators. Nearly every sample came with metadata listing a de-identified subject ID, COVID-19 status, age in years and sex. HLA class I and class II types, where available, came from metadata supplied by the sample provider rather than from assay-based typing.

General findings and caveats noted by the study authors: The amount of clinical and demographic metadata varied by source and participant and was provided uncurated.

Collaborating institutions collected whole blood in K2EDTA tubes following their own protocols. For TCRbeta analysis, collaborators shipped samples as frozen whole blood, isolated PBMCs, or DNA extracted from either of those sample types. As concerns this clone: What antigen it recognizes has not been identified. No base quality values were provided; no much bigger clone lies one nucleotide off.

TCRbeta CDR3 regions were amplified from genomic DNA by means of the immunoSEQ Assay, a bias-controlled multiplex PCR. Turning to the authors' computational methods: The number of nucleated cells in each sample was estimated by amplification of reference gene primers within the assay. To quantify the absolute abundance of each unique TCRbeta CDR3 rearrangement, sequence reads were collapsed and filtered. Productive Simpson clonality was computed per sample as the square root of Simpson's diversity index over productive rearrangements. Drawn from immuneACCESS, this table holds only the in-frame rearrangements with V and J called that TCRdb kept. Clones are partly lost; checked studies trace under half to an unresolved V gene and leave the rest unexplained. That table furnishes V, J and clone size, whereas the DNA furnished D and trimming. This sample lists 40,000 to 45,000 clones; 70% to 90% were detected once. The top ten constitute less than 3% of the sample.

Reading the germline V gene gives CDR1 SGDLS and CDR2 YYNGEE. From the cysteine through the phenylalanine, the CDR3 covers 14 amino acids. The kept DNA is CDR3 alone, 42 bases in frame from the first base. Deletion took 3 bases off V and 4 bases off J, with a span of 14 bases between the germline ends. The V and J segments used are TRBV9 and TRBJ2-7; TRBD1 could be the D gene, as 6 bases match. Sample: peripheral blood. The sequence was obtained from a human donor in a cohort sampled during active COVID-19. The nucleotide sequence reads TGTGCCAGCAGCGGCCGGGACACAGTTTACGAGCAGTACTTC. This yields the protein CASSGRDTVYEQYF. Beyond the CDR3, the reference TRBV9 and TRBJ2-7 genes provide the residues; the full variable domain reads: DSGVTQTPKHLITATGQRVTLRCSPRSGDLSVYWYQQSLDQGLQFLIQYYNGEERAKGNILERFSAQQFPDLHSELNLSSLELGDSALYFCASSGRDTVYEQYFGPGTRLTVT.